Listed here are 21 T cell receptor beta chains from one sample, sequenced in a study of graft-versus-host responses after intestinal transplantation (dated by TCRdb to the early 2020s). The library was generated by the immunoSEQ multiplex PCR assay. TCRdb holds this immuneACCESS table with in-frame rearrangements only. Some clones are missing; in checked studies, unresolved V genes explain under half, and the rest has no known cause. This sample has under 25,000 clones in its table, and 86% of those were observed once. Of the sample, less than 65% is held by the ten largest clones. Material: bone marrow, obtained roughly 19 weeks after transplant. Every receptor here comes from a human patient who received an intestinal transplant, so some T cells may come from the graft donor.

The chain is built from TRBV28 and TRBJ1-2, with 7 bases lining up with TRBD1. The CDR3 sequence is 13 residues long. Germline CDR1 reads MDHEN; CDR2 reads SYDVKM. Trimming cost V 10 bases and J 4 bases; bases outside gene matches: 9. The CDR3, as DNA: TGTGCCAACTACGACAGGGTCGGCTATGGCTACACCTTC. This encodes CANYDRVGYGYTF.

This chain uses TRBV6-4 with TRBJ2-3; 13 nucleotides line up with TRBD2. The V gene end was trimmed by 6 bases and the J gene end by 4 bases; junction bases not matched to a gene: 4. This CDR3 is 15 amino acids long. Germline CDR1 MRHNA, CDR2 SNTAGT. CDR3 DNA: TGTGCCAGCAGCGCACTAGCGGGGGGGGCAGATACGCAGTATTTT. It specifies CASSALAGGADTQYF.

This clone was seen more than once but under ten times. The chain recombines TRBV6-1 with TRBJ2-7; D call uncertain. The V end lost 10 bases, the J end lost 3 bases, and 4 bases lay between the germline ends. The CDR3 length is 9 residues. Germline CDR1 MNHNS, CDR2 SASEGT. The CDR3 reads CATGYEQYF. CDR3 nucleotide sequence: TGTGCCACCGGCTACGAGCAGTACTTC.

The chain links TRBV6-5 to TRBJ2-7; 7 bases map to TRBD1. Germline trimming cut 5 bases from V and 4 bases from J; bases unmatched to any gene: 5. This CDR3 comprises 13 residues. Germline CDR1 and CDR2: MNHEY and SVGAGI. Here the CDR3 reads CASSPPGQYEQYF. CDR3 sequence (DNA): TGTGCCAGCAGTCCTCCGGGACAGTACGAGCAGTACTTC.

V is TRBV9 and J is TRBJ2-1; no definite D call. Trimming cost V 0 bases and J 0 bases, with 19 bases left between them. The CDR3 loop spans 19 amino acids. Germline CDR1 and CDR2: SGDLS and YYNGEE. In nucleotides, the CDR3 is TGTGCCAGCAGCGTAGGATCGACGGCTTTGTCCCACTCCTACAATGAGCAGTTCTTC. Translation: CASSVGSTALSHSYNEQFF.

V usage is TRBV5-1 and J usage is TRBJ2-7; D remains ambiguous. Germline V gives CDR1 SGHRS, CDR2 YFSETQ. Trimming took 1 base from V and 7 from J, leaving 6 bases between them. This CDR3 has 11 residues. As DNA, the CDR3 is TGCGCCAGCAGCTTGATGGAGGAGCAGTACTTC. Its translation: CASSLMEEQYF.

The chain links TRBV27 to TRBJ1-3; maybe TRBD1 (5 bases). The V end was cut by 3 bases, the J end by 2 bases, with 8 bases between. Per germline, CDR1 MNHEY and CDR2 SMNVEV (reference sequence). The CDR3 totals 14 residues. The CDR3 DNA sequence: TGTGCCAGCAGTTTCGGGGGAGCTGGAAACACCATATATTTT. It yields the protein CASSFGGAGNTIYF.

J is TRBJ2-1 and V is TRBV29-1; 7 bases fit TRBD2. The CDR3 covers 17 residues. Per germline, CDR1 SQVTM and CDR2 ANQGSEA. Trimming at V came to 0 bases and at J to 0 bases, leaving 8 bases not matched to a gene. This chain's CDR3 is CSVEEPGRGSSYNEQFF. The DNA for the CDR3 is TGCAGCGTTGAAGAACCAGGGCGCGGGAGCTCCTACAATGAGCAGTTCTTC.

The chain joins TRBV7-9 to TRBJ1-3, with unresolved D. The CDR3 covers 17 residues. Germline V CDR1 and CDR2: SEHNR, FQNEAQ (reference sequence). Trimming removed 3 bases from V and 0 bases from J, with 15 bases in between. The CDR3 DNA reads as TGTGCCAGCAGCTTTCCCAGAAGCGTCAGCTCTGGAAACACCATATATTTT. Amino acid sequence: CASSFPRSVSSGNTIYF.

This sequence joins TRBV5-4 and TRBJ2-2; D ambiguous. Germline-derived CDR1 and CDR2 are SGHNT and YYREEE (reference sequence). Trimming removed 2 bases at V and 8 bases at J, with 7 bases between. CDR3 length: 12 residues. The CDR3 loop is CASSFYSGELFF. The CDR3 nucleotides are TGTGCCAGCAGCTTCTACTCGGGGGAGCTGTTTTTT.

The chain links TRBV2 to TRBJ2-5; the match to TRBD1 covers 8 bases. The CDR3 runs 13 residues. Germline CDR1 is SNHLY and CDR2 is FYNNEI. V shed 4 bases, J shed 3 bases, and the junction held 1 base outside the gene matches. CDR3 sequence: CASSVDREETQYF. Written as DNA, the CDR3 is TGTGCCAGCAGTGTGGACAGGGAAGAGACCCAGTACTTC.

This chain connects TRBV4-1 to TRBJ2-5, with TRBD2 matching 9 bases. This CDR3 has 18 amino acids. V was pared by 0 bases and J by 3 bases, with 11 bases of the junction left unmatched. Looked up from germline, CDR1 is MGHRA and CDR2 is YSYEKL. The DNA for the CDR3 is TGCGCCAGCAGCCAAGATCTCTTGACTAGCGGAGGAGAAGAGACCCAGTACTTC. It is translated as CASSQDLLTSGGEETQYF.

This chain connects TRBV19 to TRBJ2-2; 8 bases fit TRBD1. The CDR3 length is 14 residues. Germline assignment: CDR1 LNHDA and CDR2 SQIVND (reference sequence). Trimming removed 7 bases from V and 4 bases from J; junction bases left unmatched: 5. The chain's CDR3 is CASTLDRGTGELFF. Written as DNA, the CDR3 is TGTGCCAGTACCCTCGACAGGGGCACCGGGGAGCTGTTTTTT.

J is TRBJ2-7 and V is TRBV5-1; no clear D gene. The ends were cut back, 3 bases at V and 6 bases at J, with 13 bases in the middle. Germline V gives CDR1 SGHRS, CDR2 YFSETQ. The CDR3 is made up of 13 amino acids. CDR3 residues: CASSSSKAGEQYF. Here the CDR3 DNA reads TGCGCCAGCAGCTCCTCAAAGGCCGGCGAGCAGTACTTC.

This clone is medium-sized (0.01 to 0.1%) by share. The chain employs TRBV5-6 and TRBJ2-7; 11 bases align to TRBD2. The V gene's germline CDR1 is SGHDT and CDR2 YYEEEE. The CDR3 is 17 amino acids. V shed 3 bases and J 2 bases; nucleotides not matched to a gene: 10. The CDR3 loop is CASSSPEVAGGTYEQYF. The CDR3 bases are TGTGCCAGCAGCTCCCCCGAGGTAGCGGGAGGGACCTACGAGCAGTACTTC.

This clone has only a few counts. The chain has TRBV7-9 and TRBJ2-1; the D gene is possibly TRBD2 (6 bases). Looked up from germline, CDR1 is SEHNR and CDR2 is FQNEAQ (reference sequence). The CDR3 sequence is 16 residues long. Trimming took off 2 bases at V and 3 bases at J, with 14 bases between the two ends. This CDR3 reads CASSLSLSSDYNEQFF. The CDR3 DNA reads TGTGCCAGCAGCTTATCATTGTCTAGCGACTACAATGAGCAGTTCTTC.

The genes are TRBV28 and TRBJ2-6; D is undetermined. V lost 7 bases and J 0 bases, leaving 7 bases between the germline ends. The CDR3 is made up of 14 amino acids. Germline-derived CDR1 and CDR2 are MDHEN and SYDVKM. CDR3 DNA sequence: TGTGCCAGCACCAGTCCCTCTGGGGCCAACGTCCTGACTTTC. It yields the protein CASTSPSGANVLTF.

V is TRBV9 and J is TRBJ2-3; 13 bases map to TRBD2. V lost 4 bases, J lost 2 bases, and 4 bases stayed unmatched. Germline V lookup: CDR1 SGDLS, CDR2 YYNGEE. The CDR3 has 16 residues. CDR3 protein: CASSSGLAGNTDTQYF. In DNA form, the CDR3 reads TGTGCCAGCAGCTCGGGACTAGCGGGAAACACAGATACGCAGTATTTT.

This rearrangement joins TRBV6-4 to TRBJ1-6; D is undetermined. In germline, CDR1 is MRHNA, CDR2 SNTAGT. Trimming took off 2 bases at V and 5 bases at J, with 4 bases between the two ends. This CDR3 contains 13 residues. The CDR3 here is CASSDRDNSPLHF. The CDR3 DNA reads as TGTGCCAGCAGTGACAGGGATAATTCACCCCTCCACTTT.

This clone was found a few times. This chain joins TRBV10-1 and TRBJ1-3, with a possible D match to TRBD1 (6 bases). CDR3 length: 18 residues. Germline CDR1 reads WNHNN; CDR2 reads SYGVQD (reference sequence). Trimming shortened V by 0 bases and J by 0 bases, and 15 bases separated the two germline ends. DNA for the CDR3: TGCGCCAGCAGTGAGTCGGAGACAGGACTCTACTCTGGAAACACCATATATTTT. Its translation: CASSESETGLYSGNTIYF.

This chain connects TRBV29-1 to TRBJ2-7; TRBD1 aligns across 7 bases. This CDR3 comprises 14 residues. Germline V gives CDR1 SQVTM, CDR2 ANQGSEA. The J segment lost 2 bases and the V segment lost 7 bases, leaving 11 bases of the junction unmatched. CDR3 amino acids: CSAGAGTAAYEQYF. In DNA, the CDR3 is TGCAGCGCCGGGGCCGGGACAGCTGCCTACGAGCAGTACTTC.